Listed below are T cell receptor beta chains from one sample, sequenced in a study of T-cell reconstitution after alpha-beta-depleted transplantation in children. TCRdb analysed the PCR reads with MiXCR anew, one entry per CDR3 protein. The sample shows 150,000 to 200,000 distinct CDR3 sequences, about 6.3% of them seen only once. Sequencing was performed on PBMCs from the stem cell graft donor, taken from the stem cell graft. The receptors originated from a human donor who donated a stem cell graft to a child with Wiskott-Aldrich syndrome. CDR3s include the opening cysteine and the closing phenylalanine or tryptophan. D genes are given only for firm matches. Rows may omit the clone size; those that give it use once, few, many or a size class.

d_gene	v_gene	abundance	j_gene	CDR3nt	CDR3aa
TRBD2	TRBV3-1	many	TRBJ2-1	TGTGCCAGCAGCCAAGTGAAACTAGCGGGGAACAATGAGCAGTTCTTC	CASSQVKLAGNNEQFF
TRBD2	TRBV6-2/TRBV6-3	.	TRBJ2-4	TGTGCCAGCAGTGCCCGGGAGGGAGCCAAAAACATTCAGTACTTC	CASSAREGAKNIQYF
.	TRBV5-1	.	TRBJ1-6	TGCGCCAGCAGCCCAGGTGGCCCGGAGGGATCCTATAATTCACCCCTCCACTTT	CASSPGGPEGSYNSPLHF
.	TRBV24-1	.	TRBJ2-5	TGTGCCACCAGTGACGCTATCGGGACTGCACAAGAGACCCAGTACTTC	CATSDAIGTAQETQYF
TRBD2	TRBV6-5	many	TRBJ2-1	TGTGCCAGCAGTTACTCTAGCGGGGTCTACAATGAGCAGTTCTTC	CASSYSSGVYNEQFF
.	TRBV29-1	many	TRBJ2-1	TGCAGCGTTGAAGAGCAGGGGATCTCCTACAATGAGCAGTTCTTC	CSVEEQGISYNEQFF
TRBD2	TRBV27	.	TRBJ2-1	TGTGCCAGCAGTTTATCGCAGGGGGGAAAGAGAGCGGGAGGGCCAGGTGAGCAGTTCTTC	CASSLSQGGKRAGGPGEQFF
.	TRBV20-1	many	TRBJ2-1	TGCAGTGCTAGATCCCCGCAAAACTCGGACAATGAGCAGTTCTTC	CSARSPQNSDNEQFF
.	TRBV5-1	many	TRBJ2-7	TGCGCCAGCAGCTACCCCGACTACGAGCAGTACTTC	CASSYPDYEQYF
.	TRBV7-2	many	TRBJ2-1	TGTGCCAGCAGCTTAGAGAGGGGCAGGTCAAATGAGCAGTTCTTC	CASSLERGRSNEQFF
.	TRBV12-3/TRBV12-4	many	TRBJ1-6	TGTGCCAGCAGTTTAAGGACAGAAAATTCACCCCTCCACTTT	CASSLRTENSPLHF
.	TRBV7-2	.	TRBJ2-1	TGTGCCAGCAGCTTGTCCCCTGACCCAACCTACAATGAGCAGTTCTTC	CASSLSPDPTYNEQFF
.	TRBV20-1	.	TRBJ2-7	TGCAGTGCCTCCCGCGCGCGAAGGGACTCCTACGAGCAGTACTTC	CSASRARRDSYEQYF
.	TRBV25-1	many	TRBJ1-1	TGTGCCAGCAGTAACCCGACAGGAAGGAACACTGAAGCTTTCTTT	CASSNPTGRNTEAFF